This section outlines one T cell receptor beta chain sequence together with its context. Original analysis: Counts of nucleated cells, estimated from reference gene primer amplification, were obtained. Sequencing was performed with immunoSEQ multiplex PCR; in TCRdb, only in-frame clones are kept and a portion is missing. The V and J calls and clone size come from that table; D and trimming were worked out from the DNA. This sample has 95,000 to 120,000 clones, with nearly 90% found just once. The data belong to a study of blood T cell repertoires in COVID-19. Turning to the study itself: Acute and convalescent COVID-19 samples came from the United States, Italy and Spain. T cells, B-cell-depleted T cells, or PBMCs supplied cDNA or gDNA.

V dropped 3 bases and J dropped 7; count of bases not matched to a gene: 5. Germline V gene sequence: CDR1 SGDLS, CDR2 YYNGEE. The CDR3 has 13 residues. The sequencing sample was made of peripheral blood. The J gene is TRBJ2-7, the V gene TRBV9; 9 bases align to TRBD2. The clonotype originates from a woman in her 70s who had recovered from COVID-19. The CDR3 loop reads CASSASGVREQYF. The CDR3 DNA sequence: TGTGCCAGCAGCGCTAGCGGGGTGAGGGAGCAGTACTTC.